This TCR beta chain derives from a study of T cells in Graves' hyperthyroidism and ophthalmopathy. Amplified regions were TCR beta CDR3 sequences from RNA transcripts. HTBI primers were used for first-round RT-PCR of the TCR CDR3. TCRdb ran MiXCR on the multiplex PCR reads and lists one entry per CDR3 protein. The sample contains some 510,000 distinct CDR3 sequences, less than 25% of which appear only once. Broader study findings: Researchers found most expanded thyroid clonotypes above 0.001 in blood as well. Model-based prediction identified ophthalmopathy a median about 6 months prior to its onset.

Unmatched junction bases numbered 8, after V lost 6 bases and J lost 7 bases. This CDR3 has 15 residues. Looked up from germline, CDR1 is SNHLY and CDR2 is FYNNEI. This clonotype was seen only a few times. Its antigen is currently unknown. This clonotype was obtained from a man aged 18 to 30 with Graves' hyperthyroidism. The sample taken for sequencing was blood. V usage is TRBV2 and J usage is TRBJ1-6, with 8 bases that match TRBD1. Here the CDR3 DNA reads TGTGCCAGCAGAACCGGGACAGGCTCAAATTCACCCCTCCACTTT. Translated, it gives CASRTGTGSNSPLHF.